What follows is one T cell receptor beta chain and its context. The data belong to a study of cytotoxic CD8 clonotypes in ibrutinib-treated CLL. Deep sequencing aimed at 1 in 200,000 to 1 in 1 million T cells' resolution. Some clones are missing from TCRdb's copy, which holds only in-frame ones; the method was immunoSEQ multiplex PCR. This sample has about 140,000 clones, with over 75% found just once. Germline lookup yields CDR1 MNHEY and CDR2 SMNVEV (reference sequence). The CDR3 contains 15 residues. Trimming stripped 3 bases from V and 3 bases from J, with 12 bases between. This clonotype was obtained from a human donor with chronic lymphocytic leukemia. Sequenced material: PBMCs, taken after 36 months of ibrutinib treatment. The V call is TRBV27, the J call TRBJ1-3, with D hard to call. In DNA form, the CDR3 reads TGTGCCAGCAGTTTGGATGCAGGAGTTGGAAACACCATATATTTT. Its translation: CASSLDAGVGNTIYF.